This T cell receptor (beta chain) was found in a study of T-cell memory formation after mild COVID-19. Study at large: TCR clustering was largely donor specific.

The ends were cut back, 4 bases at V and 3 bases at J, with 20 bases in the middle. The CDR3 spans 16 residues. CDR1 is SGHNT and CDR2 is YYREEE in the germline V gene (reference sequence). This clonotype was counted a few times. A 5'RACE reaction primed in the constant segment made cDNA libraries of TCR alpha and TCR beta, and these carried sample barcodes and UMIs. TCRdb used MiXCR to reprocess the 5' RACE reads, holding one entry per CDR3 protein. This table has hundreds of thousands of distinct CDR3 sequences, about 20% appearing once. This chain joins TRBV5-4 and TRBJ2-7; tentatively, D is TRBD2 (6 bases). This receptor was taken from an adult woman who had mild COVID-19 (a few samples of this study predate the infection). Cell type and time point are not known. Sequenced sample: PBMCs or a T cell subset sorted from them (not recorded which). The CDR3 nucleotides are TGTGCCAGCAGCCAGAGTCCTAGCGTGCGAGTCTACGAGCAGTACTTC. This encodes CASSQSPSVRVYEQYF.